Below, 11 T cell receptor beta chains from the same sample are listed, as sequenced in a study of T cells expressing NK-cell markers. After re-calling the 5' RACE reads, TCRdb lists one entry per CDR3 protein, DNA absent. The sample holds tens of thousands of distinct CDR3 sequences. Sequencing was done on a sample of blood T cells: a sorted CD56 or NKG2C T cell subset, CD4+ or CD8+ T cells, or bulk PBMC T cells (not recorded which). The receptor set was obtained from a woman aged 18 to 75 in good health.

The V call is TRBV14, the J call TRBJ2-7; with no DNA, the TCRdb D assignment of TRBD1 cannot be verified. CDR1 and CDR2 from the germline V gene are SGHDN and FVKESK. CDR3 size: 18 residues. The CDR3 region is CASSQAVWTGTASYEQYF.

This chain links TRBV29-1 with TRBJ2-1; no DNA is available, so the TRBD1 call from TCRdb remains unchecked. In germline, CDR1 is SQVTM, CDR2 ANQGSEA. CDR3 length: 13 amino acids. The CDR3 sequence is CSVTRENYNEQFF.

This chain links TRBV4-1 with TRBJ1-1; the TCRdb D gene call, TRBD1, has no DNA to confirm it. The CDR3 loop spans 14 amino acids. Per germline, CDR1 MGHRA and CDR2 YSYEKL. The CDR3 sequence: CASAVRPGGVEAFF.

The rearrangement uses TRBV29-1 and TRBJ2-7; the D call of TRBD1 rests on TCRdb alone, since no DNA is present to check it. The CDR3 extends over 15 amino acids. From germline, CDR1 is SQVTM and CDR2 ANQGSEA. The CDR3 loop reads CSVVFRWDRGGEQYF.

V usage is TRBV7-2 and J usage is TRBJ2-2; TCRdb indicates TRBD2, and absent DNA this call remains unverified. From germline, CDR1 is SGHTA and CDR2 FQGNSA. The CDR3 contains 16 residues. The CDR3 protein is CASSFSSGRDTGELFF.

The chain is built from TRBV27 and TRBJ2-3; the TRBD1 assignment by TCRdb is unverifiable without DNA. Germline CDR1 and CDR2: MNHEY and SMNVEV (reference sequence). CDR3 length: 15 amino acids. The CDR3 protein is CASDNLGGSTDTQYF.

The chain has TRBV13 and TRBJ2-1; no DNA is available, so the TRBD1 call from TCRdb remains unchecked. The CDR3 sequence is 16 residues long. Germline V gene lookup returns CDR1 PRHDT and CDR2 FYEKMQ (reference sequence). CDR3: CASSLQGTSSYNEQFF.

The chain's CDR3 is CASSLAGTSYGYTF. The genes are TRBV5-1 and TRBJ1-2. Germline V gene sequence: CDR1 SGHRS, CDR2 YFSETQ. This CDR3 region has 14 residues. The whole variable domain, filled in from reference TRBV5-1 and TRBJ1-2, reads KAGVTQTPRYLIKTRGQQVTLSCSPISGHRSVSWYQQTPGQGLQFLFEYFSETQRNKGNFPGRFSGRQFSNSRSEMNVSTLELGDSALYLCASSLAGTSYGYTFGSGTRLTVV.

The chain is built from TRBV5-5 and TRBJ2-2; the TCRdb D gene call, TRBD2, has no DNA to confirm it. Germline assignment: CDR1 SGHKS and CDR2 YYEKEE (reference sequence). CDR3 length: 14 residues. CDR3 residues: CASSTSAGTGELFF.

This chain uses TRBV28 with TRBJ2-7; TCRdb calls TRBD2, which cannot be checked without DNA. Germline V lookup: CDR1 MDHEN, CDR2 SYDVKM. The CDR3 contains 13 residues. The CDR3 here is CASKSREVDEQYF.

This chain's CDR3 is CASSKRDRGFSDTQYF. The V gene is TRBV5-1, the J gene TRBJ2-3; the D gene TCRdb calls, TRBD1, cannot be checked with no DNA. CDR1 and CDR2 from the germline V gene are SGHRS and YFSETQ. The CDR3 consists of 16 residues.